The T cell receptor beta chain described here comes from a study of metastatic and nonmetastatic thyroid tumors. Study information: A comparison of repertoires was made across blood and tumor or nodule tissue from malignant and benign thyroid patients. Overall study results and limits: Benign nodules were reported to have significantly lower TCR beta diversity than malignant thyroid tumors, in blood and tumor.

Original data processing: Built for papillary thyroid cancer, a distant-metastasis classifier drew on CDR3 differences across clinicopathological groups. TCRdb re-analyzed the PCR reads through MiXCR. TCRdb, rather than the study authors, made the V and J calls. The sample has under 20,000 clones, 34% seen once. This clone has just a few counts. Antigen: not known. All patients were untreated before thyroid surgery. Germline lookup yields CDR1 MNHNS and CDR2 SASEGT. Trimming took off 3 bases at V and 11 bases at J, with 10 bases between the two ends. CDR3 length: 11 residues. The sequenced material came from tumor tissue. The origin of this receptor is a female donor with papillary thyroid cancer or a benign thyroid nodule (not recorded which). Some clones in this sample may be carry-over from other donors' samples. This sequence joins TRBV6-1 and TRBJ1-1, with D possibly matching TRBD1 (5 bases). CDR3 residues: CASSDRGWAFF. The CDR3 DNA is TGTGCCAGCAGTGACCGGGGGTGGGCTTTCTTT.